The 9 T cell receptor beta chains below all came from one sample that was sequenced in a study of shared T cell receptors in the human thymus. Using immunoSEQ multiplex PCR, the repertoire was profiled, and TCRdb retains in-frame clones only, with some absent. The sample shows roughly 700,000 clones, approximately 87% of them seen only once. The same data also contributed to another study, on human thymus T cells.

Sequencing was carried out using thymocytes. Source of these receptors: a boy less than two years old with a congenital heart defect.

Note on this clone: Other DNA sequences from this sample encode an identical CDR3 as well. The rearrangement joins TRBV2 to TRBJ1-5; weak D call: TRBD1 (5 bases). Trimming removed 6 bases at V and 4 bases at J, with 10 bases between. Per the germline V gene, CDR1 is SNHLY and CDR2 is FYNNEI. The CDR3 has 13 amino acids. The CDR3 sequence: CASSPGGNQPQHF. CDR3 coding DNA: TGTGCCAGCAGCCCCGGGGGGAATCAGCCCCAGCATTTT.

The CDR3 loop is CASNISGGQGIYEQYF. The CDR3 DNA reads as TGTGCCAGCAATATATCGGGAGGGCAGGGGATTTACGAGCAGTACTTC. The gene calls are TRBV28 and TRBJ2-7, with 8 nucleotides matching TRBD2. Germline trimming cut 7 bases from V and 4 bases from J; bases unmatched to any gene: 15. Germline V gives CDR1 MDHEN, CDR2 SYDVKM. The CDR3 sequence is 16 residues long. Full variable domain (outside the CDR3, taken from reference TRBV28 and TRBJ2-7): DVKVTQSSRYLVKRTGEKVFLECVQDMDHENMFWYRQDPGLGLRLIYFSYDVKMKEKGDIPEGYSVSREKKERFSLILESASTNQTSMYLCASNISGGQGIYEQYFGPGTRLTVT.

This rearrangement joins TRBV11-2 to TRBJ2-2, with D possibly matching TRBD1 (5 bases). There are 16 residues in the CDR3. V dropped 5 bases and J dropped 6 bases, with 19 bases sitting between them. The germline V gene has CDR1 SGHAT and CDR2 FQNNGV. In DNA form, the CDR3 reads TGTGCCAGCAGCCCCGCAGGGCTCGATGGGGCCGGGGAGCTGTTTTTT. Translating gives CASSPAGLDGAGELFF.

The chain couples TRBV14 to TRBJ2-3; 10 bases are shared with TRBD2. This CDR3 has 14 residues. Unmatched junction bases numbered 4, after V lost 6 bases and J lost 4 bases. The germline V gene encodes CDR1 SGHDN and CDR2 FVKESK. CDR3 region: CASSRTSGADTQYF. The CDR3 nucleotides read TGTGCCAGCAGTCGGACTAGCGGAGCAGATACGCAGTATTTT.

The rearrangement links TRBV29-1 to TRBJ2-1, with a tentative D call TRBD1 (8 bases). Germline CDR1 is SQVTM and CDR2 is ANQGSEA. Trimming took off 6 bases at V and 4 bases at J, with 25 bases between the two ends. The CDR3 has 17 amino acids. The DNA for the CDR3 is TGCAGCGTAGACAGGGGCTTCTGGACTAGACGATACAATGAGCAGTTCTTC. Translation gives CSVDRGFWTRRYNEQFF.

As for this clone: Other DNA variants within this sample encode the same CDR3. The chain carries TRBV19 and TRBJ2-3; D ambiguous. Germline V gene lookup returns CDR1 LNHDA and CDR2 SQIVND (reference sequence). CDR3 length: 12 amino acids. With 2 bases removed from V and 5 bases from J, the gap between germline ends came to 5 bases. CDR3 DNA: TGTGCCAGTAGTATACGCGGAGATACGCAGTATTTT. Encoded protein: CASSIRGDTQYF.

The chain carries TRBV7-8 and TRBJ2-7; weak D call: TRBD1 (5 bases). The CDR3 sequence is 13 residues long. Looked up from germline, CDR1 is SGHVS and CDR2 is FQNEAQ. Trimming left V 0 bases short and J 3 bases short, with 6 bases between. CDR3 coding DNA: TGTGCCAGCAGCTTAGCAGGGGACTACGAGCAGTACTTC. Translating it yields CASSLAGDYEQYF.

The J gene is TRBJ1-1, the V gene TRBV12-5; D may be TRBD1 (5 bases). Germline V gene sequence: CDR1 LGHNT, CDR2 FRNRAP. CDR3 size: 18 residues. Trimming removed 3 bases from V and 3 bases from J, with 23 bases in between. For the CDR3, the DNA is TGTGCTAGTGGTTTCTCGATAAGGCAGGGATCCCAGGACACTGAAGCTTTCTTT. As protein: CASGFSIRQGSQDTEAFF.

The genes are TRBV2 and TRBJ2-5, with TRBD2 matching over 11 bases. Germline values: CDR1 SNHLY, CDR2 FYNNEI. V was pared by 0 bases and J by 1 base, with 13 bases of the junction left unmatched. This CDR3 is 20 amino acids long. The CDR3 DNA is TGTGCCAGCAGTGAAGCGCCGGGACTAGCGGAGGGGAAAATCCAAGAGACCCAGTACTTC. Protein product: CASSEAPGLAEGKIQETQYF.